This T cell receptor beta chain was documented in a study of shared clonotypes between healthy human individuals. General study points: An effect of sequencing depth on clonotype sharing among donors was expected. Naive subsets generally had larger estimated richness than memory subsets.

TCRdb's copy holds only in-frame clones and misses some; the assay was immunoSEQ multiplex PCR. The data contain about 230,000 clones, approximately 70% of them singletons. Points on this clone: Its antigen remains unknown.

J gave up 4 bases and V 6 bases, and 9 bases lay outside the gene matches. The germline gives CDR1 KGHSH, CDR2 LQKENI. This CDR3 is 14 amino acids long. The clonotype originates from a man between 25 and 39 years old in good health. The gene calls are TRBV18 and TRBJ2-7; 7 nucleotides align to TRBD2. Sample: memory CD4+ T cells sorted from blood. The subset is: CD45RA-negative fraction. CDR3 sequence (DNA): TGTGCCAGCTCTCAGGGAGGGGAGGTATACGAGCAGTACTTC. Protein: CASSQGGEVYEQYF.